The clone carrying this T cell receptor (beta chain) was seen only a few times. The source of the sample is a study of blood T cells in healthy people across ages. PCR was performed a second time for about 6 to 11 cycles using a sample-barcoded 5' primer and a J-beta primer mix. TCRdb fed the 5' RACE reads into MiXCR, producing one record per CDR3 protein. The table includes 1.5 million to 2 million distinct CDR3 sequences, around half detected once. The TCR was taken from a woman aged 40 to 50 in good health. Source material: blood.

This chain's CDR3 is CASSLNRDNYGYTF. The CDR3 nucleotides are TGTGCCAGCAGTTTAAACAGGGATAACTATGGCTACACCTTC. The J gene is TRBJ1-2, the V gene TRBV27; tentative D call: TRBD1 (6 bases). Germline CDR1 reads MNHEY; CDR2 reads SMNVEV (reference sequence). The ends were cut back, 2 bases at V and 1 base at J, with 8 bases in the middle. The CDR3 spans 14 residues.